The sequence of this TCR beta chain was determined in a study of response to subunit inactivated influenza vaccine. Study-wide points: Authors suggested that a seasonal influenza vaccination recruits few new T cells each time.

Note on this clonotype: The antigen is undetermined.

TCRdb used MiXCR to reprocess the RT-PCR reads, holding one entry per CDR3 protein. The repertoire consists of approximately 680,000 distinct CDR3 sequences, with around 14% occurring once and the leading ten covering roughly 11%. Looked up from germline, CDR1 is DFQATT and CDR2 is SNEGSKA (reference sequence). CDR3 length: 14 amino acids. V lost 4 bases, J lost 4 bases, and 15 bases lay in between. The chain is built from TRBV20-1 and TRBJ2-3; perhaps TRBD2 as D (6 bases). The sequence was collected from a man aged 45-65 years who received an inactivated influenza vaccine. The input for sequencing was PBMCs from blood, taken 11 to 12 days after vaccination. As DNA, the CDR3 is TGCAGTGCTACATTACAGACGGGGGCAGATACGCAGTATTTT. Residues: CSATLQTGADTQYF.